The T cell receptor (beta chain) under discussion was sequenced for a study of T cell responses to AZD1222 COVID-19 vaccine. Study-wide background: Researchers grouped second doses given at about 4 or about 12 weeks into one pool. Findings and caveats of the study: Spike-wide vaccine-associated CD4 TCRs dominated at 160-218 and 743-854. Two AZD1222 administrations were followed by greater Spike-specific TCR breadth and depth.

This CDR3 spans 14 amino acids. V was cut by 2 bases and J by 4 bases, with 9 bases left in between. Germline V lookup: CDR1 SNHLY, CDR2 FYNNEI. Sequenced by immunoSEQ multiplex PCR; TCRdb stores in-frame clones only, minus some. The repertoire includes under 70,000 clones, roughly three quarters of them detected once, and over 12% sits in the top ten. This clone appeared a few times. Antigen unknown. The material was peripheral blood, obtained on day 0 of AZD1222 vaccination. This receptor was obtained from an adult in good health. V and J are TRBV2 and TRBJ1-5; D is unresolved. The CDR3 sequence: CASSEWQANQPQHF. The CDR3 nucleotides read TGTGCCAGCAGTGAATGGCAGGCAAATCAGCCCCAGCATTTT.